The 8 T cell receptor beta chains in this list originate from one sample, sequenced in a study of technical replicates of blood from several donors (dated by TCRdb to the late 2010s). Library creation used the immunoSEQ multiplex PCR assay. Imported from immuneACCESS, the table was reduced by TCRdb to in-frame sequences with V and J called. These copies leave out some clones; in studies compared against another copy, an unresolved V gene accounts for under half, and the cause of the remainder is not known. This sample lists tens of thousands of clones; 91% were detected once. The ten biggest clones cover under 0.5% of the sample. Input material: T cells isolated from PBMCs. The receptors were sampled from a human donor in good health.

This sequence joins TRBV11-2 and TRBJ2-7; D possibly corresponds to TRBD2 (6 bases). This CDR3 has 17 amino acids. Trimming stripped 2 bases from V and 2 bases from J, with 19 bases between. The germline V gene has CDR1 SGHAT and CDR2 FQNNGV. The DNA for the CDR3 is TGTGCCAGCAGCTTACGGGAGCCTTTTAGCGAAGCCTACGAGCAGTACTTC. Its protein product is CASSLREPFSEAYEQYF.

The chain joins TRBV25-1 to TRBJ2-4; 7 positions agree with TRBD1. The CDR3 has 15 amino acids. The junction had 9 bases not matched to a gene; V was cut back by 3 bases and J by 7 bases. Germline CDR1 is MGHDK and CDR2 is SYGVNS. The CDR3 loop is CASSDLRQGWNIQYF. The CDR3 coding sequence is TGTGCCAGCAGTGATCTTCGACAGGGTTGGAACATTCAGTACTTC. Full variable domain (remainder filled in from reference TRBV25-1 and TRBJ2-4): EADIYQTPRYLVIGTGKKITLECSQTMGHDKMYWYQQDPGMELHLIHYSYGVNSTEKGDLSSESTVSRIRTEHFPLTLESARPSHTSQYLCASSDLRQGWNIQYFGAGTRLSVL.

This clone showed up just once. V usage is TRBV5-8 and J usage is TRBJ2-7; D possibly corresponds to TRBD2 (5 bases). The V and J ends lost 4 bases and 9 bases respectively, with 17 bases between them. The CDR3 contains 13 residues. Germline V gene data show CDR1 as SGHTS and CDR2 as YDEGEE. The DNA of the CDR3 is TGTGCCAGCAGCAGAGGACTGGCAGTAGGGCAGTACTTC. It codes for CASSRGLAVGQYF.

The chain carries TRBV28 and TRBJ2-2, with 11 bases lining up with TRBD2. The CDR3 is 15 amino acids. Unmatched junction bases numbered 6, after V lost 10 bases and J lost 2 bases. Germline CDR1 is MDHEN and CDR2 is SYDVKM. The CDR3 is CATTLAGANTGELFF. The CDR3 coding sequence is TGTGCCACCACACTAGCGGGGGCTAACACCGGGGAGCTGTTTTTT.

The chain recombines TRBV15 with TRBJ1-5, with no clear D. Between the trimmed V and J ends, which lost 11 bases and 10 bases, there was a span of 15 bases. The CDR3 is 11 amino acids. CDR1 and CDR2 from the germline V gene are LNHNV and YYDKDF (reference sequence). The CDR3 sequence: CAAGFSGPQHF. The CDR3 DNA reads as TGTGCCGCCGGGTTTTCGGGACCCCAGCATTTT.

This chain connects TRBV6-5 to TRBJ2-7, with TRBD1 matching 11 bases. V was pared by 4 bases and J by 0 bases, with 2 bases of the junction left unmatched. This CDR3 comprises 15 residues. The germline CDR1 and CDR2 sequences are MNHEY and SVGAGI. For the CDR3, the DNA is TGTGCCAGCAGTTCCGGGACAGGGGGCTCCTACGAGCAGTACTTC. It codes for CASSSGTGGSYEQYF.

The CDR3 protein is CASSLANSNQPQHF. CDR3 in DNA: TGTGCCAGCAGCTTAGCTAATAGCAATCAGCCCCAGCATTTT. The chain has TRBV7-6 and TRBJ1-5, with D unresolved. CDR3 length equals 14 residues. The ends were cut back, 0 bases at V and 0 bases at J, with 3 bases in the middle. Per the germline V gene, CDR1 is SGHVS and CDR2 is FNYEAQ.

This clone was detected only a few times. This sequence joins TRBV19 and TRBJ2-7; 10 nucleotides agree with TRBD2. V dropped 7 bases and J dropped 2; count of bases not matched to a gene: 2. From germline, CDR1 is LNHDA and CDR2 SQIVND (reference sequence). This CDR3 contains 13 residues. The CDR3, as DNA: TGTGCCAGTACTAGCGGGGGAACCTACGAGCAGTACTTC. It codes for CASTSGGTYEQYF.